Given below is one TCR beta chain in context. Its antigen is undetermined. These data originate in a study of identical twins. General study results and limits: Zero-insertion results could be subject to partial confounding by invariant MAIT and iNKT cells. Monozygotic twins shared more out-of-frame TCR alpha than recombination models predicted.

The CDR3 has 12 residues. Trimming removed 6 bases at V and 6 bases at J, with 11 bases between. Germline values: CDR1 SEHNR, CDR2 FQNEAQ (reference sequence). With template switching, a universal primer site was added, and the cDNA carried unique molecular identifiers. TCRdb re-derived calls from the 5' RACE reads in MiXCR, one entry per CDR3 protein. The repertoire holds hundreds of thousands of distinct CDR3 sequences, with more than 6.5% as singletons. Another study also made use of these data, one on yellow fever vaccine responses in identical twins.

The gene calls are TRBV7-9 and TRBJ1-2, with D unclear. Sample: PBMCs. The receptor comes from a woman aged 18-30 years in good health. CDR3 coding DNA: TGTGCCAGCAGTCATGTCGCGGATGGCTACACCTTC. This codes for CASSHVADGYTF.